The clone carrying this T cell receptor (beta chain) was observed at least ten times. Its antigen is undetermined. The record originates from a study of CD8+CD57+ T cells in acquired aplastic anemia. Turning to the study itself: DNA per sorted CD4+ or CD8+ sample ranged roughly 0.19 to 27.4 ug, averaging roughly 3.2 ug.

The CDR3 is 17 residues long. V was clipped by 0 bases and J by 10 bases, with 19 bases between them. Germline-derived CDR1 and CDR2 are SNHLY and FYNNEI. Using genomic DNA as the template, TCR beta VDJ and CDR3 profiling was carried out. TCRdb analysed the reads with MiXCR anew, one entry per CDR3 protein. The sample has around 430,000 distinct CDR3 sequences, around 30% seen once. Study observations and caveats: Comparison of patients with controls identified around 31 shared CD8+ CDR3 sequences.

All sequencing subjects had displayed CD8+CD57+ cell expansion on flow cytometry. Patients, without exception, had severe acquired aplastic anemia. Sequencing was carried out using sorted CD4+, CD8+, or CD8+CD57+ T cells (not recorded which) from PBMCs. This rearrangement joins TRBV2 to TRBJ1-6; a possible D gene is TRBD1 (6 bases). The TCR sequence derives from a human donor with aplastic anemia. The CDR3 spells CASSEALLGRGRSPLHF. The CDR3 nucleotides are TGTGCCAGCAGTGAAGCGCTTCTGGGCAGGGGCCGCTCACCCCTCCACTTT.